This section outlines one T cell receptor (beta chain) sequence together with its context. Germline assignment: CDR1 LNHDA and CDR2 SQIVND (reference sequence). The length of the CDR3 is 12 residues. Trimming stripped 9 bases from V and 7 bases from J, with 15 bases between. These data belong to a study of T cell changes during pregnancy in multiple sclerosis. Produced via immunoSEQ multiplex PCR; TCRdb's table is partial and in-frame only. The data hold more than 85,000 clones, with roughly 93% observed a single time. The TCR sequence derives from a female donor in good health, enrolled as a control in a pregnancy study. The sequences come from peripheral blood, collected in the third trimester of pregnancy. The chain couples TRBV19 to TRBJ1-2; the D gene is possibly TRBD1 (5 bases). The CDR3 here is CASPGGLGGYTF. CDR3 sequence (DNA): TGTGCCAGCCCGGGGGGACTGGGTGGCTACACCTTC.